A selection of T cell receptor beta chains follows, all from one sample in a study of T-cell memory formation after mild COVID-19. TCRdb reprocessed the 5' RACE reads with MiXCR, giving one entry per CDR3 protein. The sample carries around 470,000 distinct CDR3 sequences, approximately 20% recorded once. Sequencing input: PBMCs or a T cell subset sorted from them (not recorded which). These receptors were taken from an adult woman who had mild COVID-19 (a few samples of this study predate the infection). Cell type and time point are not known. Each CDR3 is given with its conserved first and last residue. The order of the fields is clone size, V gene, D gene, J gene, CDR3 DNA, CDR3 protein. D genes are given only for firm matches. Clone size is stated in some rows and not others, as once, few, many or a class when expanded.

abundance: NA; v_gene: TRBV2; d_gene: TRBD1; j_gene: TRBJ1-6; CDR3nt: TGTGCCAGCAACCCACAGGGGTTCCTTAATTCACCCCTCCACTTT; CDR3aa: CASNPQGFLNSPLHF
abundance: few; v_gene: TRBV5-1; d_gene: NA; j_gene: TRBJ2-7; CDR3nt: TGCGCCAGCAGCTATTTCGGGACGGACTCCTACGAGCAGTACTTC; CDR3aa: CASSYFGTDSYEQYF
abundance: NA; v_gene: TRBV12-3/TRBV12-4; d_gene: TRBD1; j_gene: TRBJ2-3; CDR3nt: TGTGCCAGCAGTTTAGATCTGACAGGGGGCGTCCCAGATACGCAGTATTTT; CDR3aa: CASSLDLTGGVPDTQYF
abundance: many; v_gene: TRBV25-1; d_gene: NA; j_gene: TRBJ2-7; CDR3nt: TGTGCCAGCAGTGACGGTAGGGTCAGTAGAGACCCACCGCTTCACGAGCAGTACTTC; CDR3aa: CASSDGRVSRDPPLHEQYF
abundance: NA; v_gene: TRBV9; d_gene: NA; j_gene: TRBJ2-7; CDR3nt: TGTGCCAGCAGCCCCGGGATTAACTACGAGCAGTACTTC; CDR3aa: CASSPGINYEQYF
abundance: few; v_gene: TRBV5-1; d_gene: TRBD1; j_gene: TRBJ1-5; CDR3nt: TGCGCCAGCAGCCCCAATGGACAGGGGCATCAGCCCCAGCATTTT; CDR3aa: CASSPNGQGHQPQHF
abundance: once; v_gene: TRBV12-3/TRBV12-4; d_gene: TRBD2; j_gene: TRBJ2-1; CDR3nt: TGTGCCAGCAGTTTAGCGGAGGGACTAGCGGGAGAACTATACAATGAGCAGTTCTTC; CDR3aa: CASSLAEGLAGELYNEQFF
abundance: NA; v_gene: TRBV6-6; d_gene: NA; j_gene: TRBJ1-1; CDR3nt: TGTGCCAGCAGGCCCCCGGGACAATGGAACACTGAAGCTTTCTTT; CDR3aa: CASRPPGQWNTEAFF
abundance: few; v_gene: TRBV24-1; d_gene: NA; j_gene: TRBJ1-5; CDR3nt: TGTGCCACCAGTGGGGGTTCTCGGCAGCCCCAGCATTTT; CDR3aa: CATSGGSRQPQHF
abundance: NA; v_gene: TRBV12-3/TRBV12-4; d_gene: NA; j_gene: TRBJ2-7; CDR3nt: TGTGCCAGCAGTTTAGGGGGAAAGAGCAAGCAGTACTTC; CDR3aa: CASSLGGKSKQYF
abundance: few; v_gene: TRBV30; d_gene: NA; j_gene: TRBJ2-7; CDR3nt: TGTGCCTGGAGTGCCGGACAGTTGGGCTACGAGCAGTACTTC; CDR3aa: CAWSAGQLGYEQYF
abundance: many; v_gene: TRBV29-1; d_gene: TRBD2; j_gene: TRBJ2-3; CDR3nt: TGCAGCGGGTCGGGGACTAGTCCAGATACGCAGTATTTT; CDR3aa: CSGSGTSPDTQYF
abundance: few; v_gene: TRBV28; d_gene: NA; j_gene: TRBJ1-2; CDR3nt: TGTGCCAGCAGTTTAGGACCCCGAACTCGTGGCTACACCTTC; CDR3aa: CASSLGPRTRGYTF
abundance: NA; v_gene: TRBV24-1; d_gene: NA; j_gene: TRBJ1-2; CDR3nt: TGTGCCACCAGTGGGCTAGGGGATGGCTACACCTTC; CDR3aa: CATSGLGDGYTF